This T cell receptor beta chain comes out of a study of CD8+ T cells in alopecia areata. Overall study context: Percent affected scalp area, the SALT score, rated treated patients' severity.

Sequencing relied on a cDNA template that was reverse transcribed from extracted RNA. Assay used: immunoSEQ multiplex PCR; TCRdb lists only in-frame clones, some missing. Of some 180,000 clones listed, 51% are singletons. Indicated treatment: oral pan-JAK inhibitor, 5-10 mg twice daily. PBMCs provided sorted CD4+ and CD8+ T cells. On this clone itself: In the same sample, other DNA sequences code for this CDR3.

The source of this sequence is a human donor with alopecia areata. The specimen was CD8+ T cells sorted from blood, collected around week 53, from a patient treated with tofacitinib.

The CDR3 spells CASSRTGDSSYEQYF. The CDR3 DNA is TGTGCCAGCAGCCGGACCGGGGACTCCTCCTACGAGCAGTACTTC. The chain is built from TRBV7-2 and TRBJ2-7; tentatively, D is TRBD2 (6 bases). V lost 5 bases to trimming and J lost 0 bases, with 14 bases between them. The CDR3 has 15 residues. Germline CDR1 and CDR2: SGHTA and FQGNSA.